The 25 T cell receptor beta chains listed next were all sequenced from one sample in a study of shared clonotypes between healthy human individuals. TCRdb's table, derived via immunoSEQ multiplex PCR, lists solely in-frame clones and lacks some. The table lists about 2.1 million clones, roughly 91% of them singletons. Naivety among CD8 cells was defined by CD45RO negativity and positive CCR7 selection, thereby excluding terminally differentiated effector memory CD45RA+ cells. The sample comprised naive CD8+ T cells from PBMCs. The receptors originated from a man aged 18 to 30 in good health. Some clones in this sample may be carry-over from other donors' samples.

This clone was recorded once. The chain combines TRBV5-6 with TRBJ2-7; D call uncertain. The germline V gene encodes CDR1 SGHDT and CDR2 YYEEEE. V gave up 3 bases and J gave up 7 bases, with 8 bases separating them. The CDR3 runs to 11 residues. CDR3 bases: TGTGCCAGCAGCTCCCTCGGAGAGCAGTACTTC. This gives the protein CASSSLGEQYF.

The chain recombines TRBV6-4 with TRBJ2-1; 11 bases map to TRBD1. The V gene's germline CDR1 is MRHNA and CDR2 SNTAGT. Unmatched junction bases numbered 10, after V lost 4 bases and J lost 8 bases. This CDR3 region has 16 residues. CDR3 nucleotides: TGTGCCAGCAGTGCCGCAGGGACAGGGGGGTCGGATGAGCAGTTCTTC. Translation gives CASSAAGTGGSDEQFF.

This chain links TRBV2 with TRBJ2-2; possibly TRBD1 for D (6 bases). This CDR3 has 15 residues. The V end was cut by 9 bases, the J end by 4 bases, with 18 bases between. The germline V gene has CDR1 SNHLY and CDR2 FYNNEI. Here the CDR3 reads CARELSRGATGELFF. In DNA, the CDR3 is TGTGCCAGAGAGCTCTCCAGGGGTGCCACCGGGGAGCTGTTTTTT.

This CDR3 reads CASRQGREFPPNLDEAFF. The CDR3 DNA sequence: TGCGCCAGCCGGCAGGGCAGGGAATTCCCCCCCAACCTCGATGAAGCTTTCTTT. The J gene is TRBJ1-1, the V gene TRBV4-1; tentative D call: TRBD1 (5 bases). Germline V gene data show CDR1 as MGHRA and CDR2 as YSYEKL. V dropped 8 bases and J dropped 7 bases, with 32 bases sitting between them. This CDR3 spans 18 amino acids.

The chain recombines TRBV19 with TRBJ2-1, with D perhaps TRBD2 (5 bases). Germline-derived CDR1 and CDR2 are LNHDA and SQIVND (reference sequence). There are 16 residues in the CDR3. V dropped 3 bases and J dropped 3 bases, with 15 bases sitting between them. The CDR3 reads CASSMGLAGLYNEQFF. In DNA, the CDR3 is TGTGCCAGTAGTATGGGTTTGGCGGGCCTCTACAATGAGCAGTTCTTC.

V is TRBV4-3 and J is TRBJ1-4; 8 bases map to TRBD1. This CDR3 contains 16 residues. The ends lost 3 bases at V and 6 bases at J; junction bases unmatched: 9. Germline V CDR1 and CDR2: LGHNA, YSLEER. CDR3 sequence: CASSHSLIRGHEKLFF. CDR3 nucleotide sequence: TGCGCCAGCAGCCATAGCTTGATCAGGGGGCATGAAAAACTGTTTTTT.

Here the CDR3 DNA reads TGTGCCAGCAGCTCTGGGGACGGGCGTGGCTACACCTTC. Translating it yields CASSSGDGRGYTF. This rearrangement joins TRBV7-9 to TRBJ1-2; the D gene is possibly TRBD1 (5 bases). CDR1 SEHNR and CDR2 FQNEAQ come from the germline V gene (reference sequence). Trimming cost V 4 bases and J 7 bases, with 13 bases left between them. The CDR3 covers 13 residues.

This clone was observed a handful of times. V gene TRBV15 combines with J gene TRBJ2-2, with D possibly matching TRBD1 (6 bases). The V and J ends lost 5 bases and 4 bases respectively, with 17 bases between them. CDR1 and CDR2 from the germline V gene are LNHNV and YYDKDF (reference sequence). The CDR3 runs to 16 residues. Written as DNA, the CDR3 is TGTGCCACCAGCCCTAGGCAGGGACATCTCACCGGGGAGCTGTTTTTT. It yields the protein CATSPRQGHLTGELFF.

This rearrangement joins TRBV19 to TRBJ1-2; a possible D gene is TRBD1 (5 bases). Trimming cost V 3 bases and J 3 bases, with 14 bases left between them. From germline, CDR1 is LNHDA and CDR2 SQIVND (reference sequence). There are 15 residues in the CDR3. The CDR3 loop reads CASSIGVGEHYGYTF. CDR3 nucleotides: TGTGCCAGTAGTATTGGAGTAGGGGAACACTATGGCTACACCTTC.

V and J are TRBV7-9 and TRBJ2-1; maybe TRBD2 (6 bases). Trimming took off 2 bases at V and 8 bases at J, with 22 bases between the two ends. The CDR3 consists of 17 residues. The germline V gene encodes CDR1 SEHNR and CDR2 FQNEAQ (reference sequence). The CDR3 DNA follows: TGTGCCAGCAGCTTATCTAGGGCGGGACTTCCCGCCTATGAGCAGTTCTTC. Translation: CASSLSRAGLPAYEQFF.

This clone showed up just a few times. This chain connects TRBV11-2 to TRBJ1-2; the D gene is possibly TRBD1 (6 bases). The germline gives CDR1 SGHAT, CDR2 FQNNGV. Trimming cost V 4 bases and J 3 bases, with 9 bases left between them. The CDR3 sequence is 13 residues long. In nucleotides, the CDR3 is TGTGCCAGCAGCTCGCCAGGGGACTATGGCTACACCTTC. This encodes CASSSPGDYGYTF. Full variable domain (rest looked up from reference TRBV11-2 and TRBJ1-2): EAGVAQSPRYKIIEKRQSVAFWCNPISGHATLYWYQQILGQGPKLLIQFQNNGVVDDSQLPKDRFSAERLKGVDSTLKIQPAKLEDSAVYLCASSSPGDYGYTFGSGTRLTVV.

The chain combines TRBV2 with TRBJ2-3; TRBD1 agrees at 9 bases. With V trimmed by 6 bases and J by 3 bases, 13 bases remained unmatched. Germline values: CDR1 SNHLY, CDR2 FYNNEI. This CDR3 has 17 amino acids. CDR3 DNA: TGTGCCAGCAGGGACAGGGGTTTAATAGCGTCGACAGATACGCAGTATTTT. This sequence encodes CASRDRGLIASTDTQYF.

The chain is built from TRBV5-4 and TRBJ2-3; D unresolved. CDR3 size: 13 residues. Trimming took off 0 bases at V and 2 bases at J, with 4 bases between the two ends. Germline CDR1 and CDR2: SGHNT and YYREEE (reference sequence). For the CDR3, the DNA is TGTGCCAGCAGCTTGGTCCCCACAGATACGCAGTATTTT. It is translated as CASSLVPTDTQYF.

The V and J genes are TRBV7-2 and TRBJ1-2; D unclear. Trimming took off 1 base at V and 8 bases at J, with 17 bases between the two ends. The germline gives CDR1 SGHTA, CDR2 FQGNSA. The CDR3 consists of 15 residues. The CDR3 DNA follows: TGTGCCAGCAGCTTAGAGTATCAGACGCCCTCGGGCTACACCTTC. Translated: CASSLEYQTPSGYTF. The whole variable domain, remainder taken from reference TRBV7-2 and TRBJ1-2, is GAGVSQSPSNKVTEKGKDVELRCDPISGHTALYWYRQSLGQGLEFLIYFQGNSAPDKSGLPSDRFSAERTGGSVSTLTIQRTQQEDSAVYLCASSLEYQTPSGYTFGSGTRLTVV.

The chain couples TRBV6-6 to TRBJ2-7; D might be TRBD2 (6 bases). This CDR3 is 14 amino acids long. Germline V gene data show CDR1 as MNHNY and CDR2 as SVGAGI (reference sequence). V was cut by 0 bases and J by 6 bases, with 12 bases left in between. CDR3 region: CASSYSIWEAEQYF. The CDR3 nucleotides are TGTGCCAGCAGTTACTCGATCTGGGAGGCCGAGCAGTACTTC.

This clone is a singleton in its sample. The chain uses TRBV9 and TRBJ1-5; the D is unclear. V was trimmed by 0 bases and J by 6 bases, leaving 10 bases between them. Germline CDR1 and CDR2: SGDLS and YYNGEE. The CDR3 totals 14 residues. The CDR3 DNA sequence: TGTGCCAGCAGCGTAGCTAGGGAGGGTCAGCCCCAGCATTTT. Translated, it gives CASSVAREGQPQHF.

V gene TRBV21-1 combines with J gene TRBJ1-5; the listed D gene, TRBD1, was not tested against the DNA. TRBV21-1 represents a pseudogene. There are 15 residues in the CDR3. For the CDR3, the DNA is TGTGCCAGCAGCAAGGACAGGGTTAGCAATCAGCCCCAGCATTTT. This gives the protein CASSKDRVSNQPQHF.

The chain is built from TRBV5-1 and TRBJ1-5; weak D call: TRBD1 (5 bases). In germline, CDR1 is SGHRS, CDR2 YFSETQ. The CDR3 extends over 17 amino acids. Trimming left V 4 bases short and J 5 bases short, with 22 bases between. CDR3 protein: CASSRVQDKVIDQPQHF. CDR3 sequence (DNA): TGCGCCAGCAGCCGTGTACAGGACAAGGTAATTGATCAGCCCCAGCATTTT.

The chain carries TRBV11-3 and TRBJ2-3; D possibly matches TRBD1 or TRBD2 (7 bases each). The germline CDR1 and CDR2 sequences are SGHNT and YENEEA. The germline V and J ends were trimmed by 5 bases and 6 bases, with 18 bases remaining between them. CDR3 length: 15 amino acids. The CDR3 DNA follows: TGTGCCAGCAGCCCGCGGGGGAAGGGGGCGGATACGCAGTATTTT. It codes for CASSPRGKGADTQYF.

Turning to this clone: The sample contains more than one DNA sequence encoding this CDR3. The chain carries TRBV9 and TRBJ2-7; 9 nucleotides align to TRBD2. The germline gives CDR1 SGDLS, CDR2 YYNGEE. V dropped 0 bases and J dropped 4; count of bases not matched to a gene: 5. The CDR3 extends over 15 amino acids. Written as DNA, the CDR3 is TGTGCCAGCAGCGTAGGCGGCGGGAGGGCGTACGAGCAGTACTTC. This gives the protein CASSVGGGRAYEQYF.

V is TRBV27 and J is TRBJ2-1, with D possibly being TRBD1 or TRBD2 (5 bases each). This CDR3 has 16 amino acids. Trimming took 2 bases from V and 0 from J, leaving 11 bases between them. Germline assignment: CDR1 MNHEY and CDR2 SMNVEV (reference sequence). As DNA, the CDR3 is TGTGCCAGCAGTTTACGGGACGCAAGCTCCTACAATGAGCAGTTCTTC. This sequence encodes CASSLRDASSYNEQFF.

The chain employs TRBV27 and TRBJ2-4, with D uncertain. Trimming removed 8 bases at V and 6 bases at J, with 8 bases between. Germline-derived CDR1 and CDR2 are MNHEY and SMNVEV (reference sequence). The CDR3 runs 11 residues. CDR3 region: CASAWGNIQYF. In nucleotides, the CDR3 is TGTGCCAGCGCTTGGGGAAACATTCAGTACTTC.

This clone was recorded a few times. V gene TRBV29-1 combines with J gene TRBJ1-2, with 7 bases identical to TRBD1. The germline V gene encodes CDR1 SQVTM and CDR2 ANQGSEA. The CDR3 sequence is 14 residues long. V shed 6 bases and J 2 bases; nucleotides not matched to a gene: 9. The CDR3 DNA sequence: TGCAGCGTGGAGATTGTGACAGGGAACTATGGCTACACCTTC. This codes for CSVEIVTGNYGYTF. Full variable domain (missing parts from reference TRBV29-1 and TRBJ1-2): SAVISQKPSRDICQRGTSLTIQCQVDSQVTMMFWYRQQPGQSLTLIATANQGSEATYESGFVIDKFPISRPNLTFSTLTVSNMSPEDSSIYLCSVEIVTGNYGYTFGSGTRLTVV.

The chain joins TRBV5-5 to TRBJ1-1; D is unresolved. Germline loops: CDR1 SGHKS, CDR2 YYEKEE (reference sequence). CDR3 length equals 15 residues. V was cut by 0 bases and J by 0 bases, with 9 bases left in between. The CDR3 sequence: CASSLGKTLNTEAFF. As DNA, the CDR3 is TGTGCCAGCAGCTTGGGGAAGACTTTGAACACTGAAGCTTTCTTT.

This clone was observed a single time. The CDR3 nucleotides are TGTGCCAGCAGCTGGGACAGGGGATACTACAATGAGCAGTTCTTC. It specifies CASSWDRGYYNEQFF. The chain combines TRBV7-9 with TRBJ2-1; 10 nucleotides line up with TRBD1. This CDR3 spans 15 amino acids. Trimming at V came to 4 bases and at J to 3 bases, leaving 3 bases not matched to a gene. Per germline, CDR1 SEHNR and CDR2 FQNEAQ (reference sequence).